This TCR beta chain was sequenced in a study of naive and memory T cell subsets. Broader study findings: TCR abundance followed a power law differing between naive and memory subsets. A few larger clonotypes appeared in naive repertoires, especially CD8, possibly memory cells re-expressing CD45RA. Over 85% of naive TCR sequences appeared only once, unlike memory subsets. From naive to CM, EM and EMRA, diversity decreased and Gini increased.

The length of the CDR3 is 14 residues. CDR1 and CDR2 from the germline V gene are MNHEY and SVGEGT. Trimming cost V 7 bases and J 2 bases, with 12 bases left between them. Cells stained for CD3, CD4, CD8, CD45RA, CD27 and viability were sorted into four CD45RA/CD27 subsets. Both TRBC1 and TRBC2 were covered by a beta constant-region primer of two equimolar oligonucleotides. Ligated cDNA was amplified by four rounds of PCR with nested alpha and beta constant-region primers and SP2. TCRdb processed the UMI-ligation and nested PCR reads anew with MiXCR; each CDR3 protein has one entry. Of 99,000 or so distinct CDR3 sequences listed, more than 12% are singletons. This clonotype was counted only a few times. The antigen remains unidentified.

The sequence was collected from a human donor in good health. The chain has TRBV6-2 or TRBV6-3 and TRBJ1-5; D might be TRBD1 (5 bases). Sequenced: naive CD8+ T cells from blood. The CDR3 protein is CASTLRGGNQPQHF. The CDR3 DNA follows: TGTGCCAGCACGCTAAGAGGGGGCAATCAGCCCCAGCATTTT.